The 7 T cell receptor beta chains below were found in one sample sequenced in a study of cytomegalovirus exposure and HLA in healthy donors. PCR amplification relied on 60 Vbeta primers (plus 13 Jbeta primers). TCRdb keeps only in-frame clones here, not all; method: immunoSEQ multiplex PCR. This table holds 100,000 to 150,000 clones, roughly 70% found once. Sequencing was performed on PBMCs. The receptors were sampled from a man aged 40-49 years in good health and CMV-seropositive.

This chain uses TRBV28 with TRBJ2-5, with a possible D match to TRBD2 (5 bases). The CDR3 totals 15 residues. Germline CDR1 MDHEN, CDR2 SYDVKM. V lost 3 bases, J lost 5 bases, and 16 bases lay in between. Here the CDR3 DNA reads TGTGCCAGCAGTTTGTTAAAGGGAGTAGCGGAGACCCAGTACTTC. Encoded protein: CASSLLKGVAETQYF.

The V call is TRBV5-4, the J call TRBJ1-1, with 10 bases aligning to TRBD1. Unmatched junction bases numbered 9, after V lost 4 bases and J lost 6 bases. CDR1 is SGHNT, CDR2 YYREEE, per germline (reference sequence). The CDR3 has 15 residues. CDR3 residues: CASSPHGQGVAEAFF. The CDR3 DNA follows: TGTGCCAGCAGCCCTCACGGACAGGGGGTGGCTGAAGCTTTCTTT.

The rearrangement links TRBV11-2 to TRBJ2-7; 10 bases map to TRBD1. After removal of 2 bases from V and 4 bases from J, the junction contained 2 bases not matched to a gene. This CDR3 is built from 14 residues. The germline CDR1 and CDR2 sequences are SGHAT and FQNNGV. Here the CDR3 reads CASSLRTGGYEQYF. CDR3 DNA sequence: TGTGCCAGCAGCTTACGGACAGGGGGGTACGAGCAGTACTTC.

The V and J genes are TRBV2 and TRBJ2-7; D is perhaps TRBD1 (6 bases). Germline-derived CDR1 and CDR2 are SNHLY and FYNNEI. This CDR3 is built from 13 residues. Trimming took off 5 bases at V and 3 bases at J, with 11 bases between the two ends. CDR3: CASSLDSYYEQYF. The CDR3 DNA sequence: TGTGCCAGCAGTTTGGACAGCTACTACGAGCAGTACTTC. Complete variable domain (other parts from reference TRBV2 and TRBJ2-7): EPEVTQTPSHQVTQMGQEVILRCVPISNHLYFYWYRQILGQKVEFLVSFYNNEISEKSEIFDDQFSVERPDGSNFTLKIRSTKLEDSAMYFCASSLDSYYEQYFGPGTRLTVT.

The chain couples TRBV6-5 to TRBJ2-1; D possibly corresponds to TRBD1 (6 bases). Germline CDR1 is MNHEY and CDR2 is SVGAGI. V shed 2 bases and J shed 10 bases, with 12 bases lying between them. The CDR3 is 13 residues long. The CDR3, as DNA: TGTGCCAGCAGTTACACCGGGACAAACGAGCAGTTCTTC. Protein product: CASSYTGTNEQFF.

The genes are TRBV6-1 and TRBJ1-2; D is perhaps TRBD1 (6 bases). Germline values: CDR1 MNHNS, CDR2 SASEGT. V shed 0 bases and J shed 8 bases, with 13 bases lying between them. CDR3 length: 14 residues. CDR3 DNA sequence: TGTGCCAGCAGTGAAGCGTCGGACAGCTTGGGCTACACCTTC. This translates into CASSEASDSLGYTF.

The CDR3 coding sequence is TGTGCCAGCAGCTTAGTACCAGATGGCTACACCTTC. Translating it yields CASSLVPDGYTF. V and J are TRBV7-9 and TRBJ1-2; no firm D call. The CDR3 loop spans 12 amino acids. V was shortened by 1 base and J by 6 bases, with 6 bases between the two germline ends. In germline, CDR1 is SEHNR, CDR2 FQNEAQ (reference sequence).